This TCR beta chain was identified during a study of OX40 agonist ivuxolimab in advanced cancers. Background on the whole study: The costimulatory receptor OX40 (CD134) was targeted by ivuxolimab, a fully human IgG2 agonistic monoclonal antibody. Intravenous ivuxolimab was administered to patients every 2 weeks at six dose levels: 0.01, 0.1, 0.3, 1.5, 3 and 10 mg/kg. Among the roughly 50 dose-escalation patients, approximately 20 had hepatocellular carcinoma, around 15 melanoma, 9 renal cell carcinoma and 9 head and neck cancer. The dose-escalation cohort was roughly 83% male with a mean age of about 60 years, ranging from about 23 to 85. Patients were allowed to have had prior anti-PD-1, anti-PD-L1 or anti-CTLA-4 therapy, and approximately 40% of the dose-escalation patients had previously received checkpoint inhibitors. Partial responses occurred in three dose-escalation patients: two with cutaneous melanoma and one with hepatocellular carcinoma. Peripheral TCRbeta sequencing aimed to test whether ivuxolimab altered TCR sequence diversity and caused clonal T-cell expansion. The paper covers the monotherapy dose-escalation part of the phase I ivuxolimab trial, which included N of about 50 patients. Broader findings and caveats from the paper: Low levels of normalized T-cell clonal expansion were also seen in some nonresponding patients. The antigen specificity of the peripheral T cells that underwent clonal expansion was not determined. After ivuxolimab, expanded clones were on average more numerous among CD8+ T cells than among CD4+ T cells. In partial responders in the 0.1-3.0 mg/kg groups, normalized peripheral clonal expansion was found to be among the lowest, especially among CD8+ T cells. At doses of 0.1 to 3.0 mg/kg, clonal expansion of both CD4+ and CD8+ blood T cells was observed from baseline to week 6.

Of note for this clone: The antigen it binds to is not known. No clone much larger than this one lies a single base away; base qualities are absent.

At the junction V is shortened by 6 bases and J by 3 bases; bases outside the gene matches: 8. From the germline V gene, CDR1 is SQVTM and CDR2 is ANQGSEA. The CDR3 numbers 15 residues from cysteine through phenylalanine. Here the CDR3 DNA is all that survives: 45 bases in frame from base 1. The trial excluded patients who had a history of autoimmune disease or were on systemic immunosuppression. Peripheral blood for TCR sequencing was collected from all dose cohorts at baseline, on cycle 4 day 1, and on cycle 7 day 1. Samples were obtained from an open-label, multicenter, first-in-human phase I dose-escalation trial of ivuxolimab. The trial enrolled adults with locally advanced or metastatic head and neck squamous cell, hepatocellular, melanoma or renal cell carcinoma. Before TCR sequencing, CD4+ and CD8+ T cells were separately sorted from peripheral blood. To sequence the TCRbeta CDR3 region, genomic DNA was isolated from the sorted cells. The immunoSEQ Assay was used for sequencing of TCRbeta CDR3 regions. Here the immuneACCESS table is served through TCRdb, limited to in-frame sequences with V and J called. Missing clones are a known gap in these copies; in checked studies unresolved V genes cover under half, and the rest lacks a known reason. The sample table holds 55,000 to 80,000 clones, of which around four fifths were seen once. 2% to 2.5% of the sample belongs to the ten largest clones.

This material consisted of CD4+ or CD8+ T cells sorted from blood, taken in a trial of the OX40 agonist ivuxolimab. The chain links TRBV29-1 with TRBJ1-2; the junction holds 12 bases that match TRBD1. The TCR comes from an adult with an advanced solid tumor such as melanoma, head and neck, liver or kidney cancer. The CDR3 protein sequence reads: CSVSGTGGADYGYTF. The nucleotide sequence is TGCAGCGTCTCCGGGACAGGGGGCGCGGACTATGGCTACACCTTC.